What follows describes a single TCR beta chain. Germline assignment: CDR1 SGHAT and CDR2 FQDESV (reference sequence). The V end was cut by 1 base, the J end by 1 base, with 7 bases between. The CDR3 has 14 residues. Cycle 7 day 1, cycle 4 day 1, and baseline were the timepoints at which blood was sampled. Profiled with immunoSEQ multiplex PCR; TCRdb holds only in-frame clones, not every one. The sample contains about 61,000 clones, about 90% of which appear only once. This specimen comes from a study of OX40 agonist ivuxolimab in advanced cancers. Overall study context: Anti-PD-1, anti-PD-L1 or anti-CTLA-4 therapy given earlier was allowed, and roughly 40% had some.

The source is an adult with an advanced solid tumor such as melanoma, head and neck, liver or kidney cancer. The source material was CD4+ or CD8+ T cells sorted from blood, sampled in a trial of the OX40 agonist ivuxolimab. The chain is built from TRBV11-1 and TRBJ1-1, with D hard to call. In nucleotides, the CDR3 is TGTGCCAGCAGCTTAGACAGTACGAACACTGAAGCTTTCTTT. It specifies CASSLDSTNTEAFF.